The entry below gives a single T cell receptor (beta chain) sequence along with its context. The antigen is undetermined. The time point is: blood 2 weeks post-SBRT. Stated treatment: 15 Gy SBRT to primary tumor, nephrectomy 4 weeks later. Blood was sampled at baseline, 2 weeks and 4 weeks after SBRT. The data originate from a study of radiation and T cells in renal cell carcinoma. Study observations and caveats: In blood, top tumor clones expanded by 2 weeks, shrinking by 4.

Libraries were prepared by immunoSEQ multiplex PCR; TCRdb keeps only in-frame clonotypes and omits some of them. The data contain fewer than 30,000 clones, 81% of them singletons. This TCR came from a man aged 55 to 70 with renal cell carcinoma. The sequencing here drew on blood, taken from a patient whose treatment included radiotherapy and nephrectomy.

This CDR3 reads CASSRVLVSTDTQYF. DNA of the CDR3: TGTGCCAGCTCAAGAGTTCTAGTCTCCACAGATACGCAGTATTTT. V is TRBV18 and J is TRBJ2-3; no reliable D call. This CDR3 spans 15 amino acids. Trimming removed 5 bases at V and 2 bases at J, with 14 bases between. In germline, CDR1 is KGHSH, CDR2 LQKENI. The variable domain in full, completed from reference TRBV18 and TRBJ2-3, reads NAGVMQNPRHLVRRRGQEARLRCSPMKGHSHVYWYRQLPEEGLKFMVYLQKENIIDESGMPKERFSAEFPKEGPSILRIQQVVRGDSAAYFCASSRVLVSTDTQYFGPGTRLTVL.